A selection of T cell receptor beta chains follows, all from one sample in a study of T-cell reconstitution after alpha-beta-depleted transplantation in children. TCRdb re-analysed the PCR reads in MiXCR, keeping a single row per CDR3 protein. The table includes about 77,000 distinct CDR3 sequences, around 18% detected once. The material was PBMCs, mostly from graft donor cells, obtained 360 days after TCRalphabeta/CD19-depleted stem cell transplant. These receptors were collected from a male patient aged 2-9 years who had a stem cell transplant for acute lymphoblastic leukemia, so the T cells may come from the graft donor. The CDR3 runs from the conserved cysteine through the conserved F or W.

V	J	CDR3
TRBV30	TRBJ2-2	CAWSIGTGELFF
TRBV7-2	TRBJ2-7	CASSLGPVSYEQYF
TRBV7-9	TRBJ2-3	CASSFLASGPTDTQYF
TRBV12-3/TRBV12-4	TRBJ2-1	CASSFVRDNEQFF
TRBV27	TRBJ2-5	CASSPRTSGRTETQYF
TRBV5-1	TRBJ2-5	CASSLGQAQYF
TRBV6-5	TRBJ1-2	CASKGQLGYTF
TRBV10-3	TRBJ1-6	CAISEPRGSNSPLHF
TRBV10-3	TRBJ1-2	CATQTGVKDYTF
TRBV11-2	TRBJ2-7	CASSFTDRSYEQYF
TRBV19	TRBJ2-5	CASSPRIGQETQYF
TRBV4-1	TRBJ2-7	CASSQVAGGSTHSYEQYF
TRBV12-3/TRBV12-4	TRBJ2-3	CASTGSVTDTQYF
TRBV6-1	TRBJ2-1	CASSAGTSGSNEQFF
TRBV2	TRBJ2-3	CASRGGPVVDTQYF
TRBV5-1	TRBJ2-6	CASSSGQGASGANVLTF
TRBV4-2	TRBJ2-1	CASSEGLAYNEQFF
TRBV12-3/TRBV12-4	TRBJ2-3	CASSVLYWATDTQYF
TRBV19	TRBJ1-5	CASSHSGSNQPQHF
TRBV29-1	TRBJ2-5	CSVENSGIGETQYF
TRBV7-8	TRBJ1-5	CASSLKAGRNQPQHF
TRBV12-3/TRBV12-4	TRBJ2-5	CASRRDRGQETQYF
TRBV20-1	TRBJ2-4	CSVGFPTGTLAKNIQYF
TRBV6-1	TRBJ2-7	CASRSGVGSPSEQYF
TRBV6-1	TRBJ2-5	CASSRLAGAGTQYF
TRBV11-2	TRBJ2-7	CASSLEWQSSYEQYF
TRBV24-1	TRBJ2-1	CATSDPTGAVHNEQFF
TRBV7-6	TRBJ2-3	CASSFRFGSTDTQYF
TRBV5-1	TRBJ2-7	CASRRLTEAGTYEQYF
TRBV30	TRBJ1-4	CAWSVLVGEKLFF
TRBV6-5	TRBJ2-1	CASSYGWAYNEQFF
TRBV7-9	TRBJ2-1	CASSSPPTGREFF
TRBV5-6	TRBJ2-1	CASSLGVWENEQFF
TRBV12-3/TRBV12-4	TRBJ2-3	CASSPRVSASSQYF
TRBV6-2/TRBV6-3	TRBJ2-7	CASSYPGLAGSYEQYF
TRBV29-1	TRBJ1-4	CSAGGAYEKLFF
TRBV7-9	TRBJ2-1	CASSLGASVLGDEQFF
TRBV12-3/TRBV12-4	TRBJ2-5	CASSLGFFRGARETQYF
TRBV2	TRBJ2-7	CASSQPGTGYYEQYF
TRBV24-1	TRBJ2-6	CATSDRTGPRSGANVLTF
TRBV7-6	TRBJ2-5	CASSPRRGFKETQYF
TRBV29-1	TRBJ2-5	CSVDRGQETQYF
TRBV6-2/TRBV6-3	TRBJ2-7	CASVGGAREQYF
TRBV11-2	TRBJ2-7	CASPDDAGEGFYEQYF
TRBV5-6	TRBJ2-4	CASRLAKNIQYF
TRBV20-1	TRBJ2-1	CSAQRTSGRNEQFF
TRBV12-3/TRBV12-4	TRBJ1-5	CASSFGRNQPQHF
TRBV4-2	TRBJ2-3	CASSQAGGLAGVDTQYF
TRBV12-3/TRBV12-4	TRBJ1-5	CASRRTGNQPQHF
TRBV6-5	TRBJ2-2	CASSWDGTNTGELFF
TRBV6-1	TRBJ2-2	CASSVMAGGSGELFF
TRBV4-1	TRBJ2-2	CASSQVATGELFF
TRBV20-1	TRBJ1-4	CSARRAGGNEKLFF
TRBV6-5	TRBJ1-6	CASSYHRQEGSPLHF
TRBV5-6	TRBJ2-3	CASSPLAGLSTDTQYF
TRBV18	TRBJ1-1	CASSPGGVYTEAFF
TRBV5-1	TRBJ2-1	CASSLVWARLNNEQFF
TRBV6-5	TRBJ1-5	CASNSGNSNQPQHF